The 9 T cell receptor beta chains in this list originate from one sample, sequenced in a study of identical twins. TCRdb reprocessed the 5' RACE reads via MiXCR and lists one record per CDR3 protein. This table has around 680,000 distinct CDR3 sequences, more than 6.5% appearing once. A further study also used this sample, focusing on yellow fever vaccine responses in identical twins.

The source material was PBMCs. The receptors here all came from a woman between 18 and 29 years old in good health.

This clonotype was found a few times. This chain uses TRBV27 with TRBJ1-1, with D possibly being TRBD1 (5 bases). The CDR3 totals 15 residues. V was pared by 5 bases and J by 2 bases, with 15 bases between. Germline CDR1 reads MNHEY; CDR2 reads SMNVEV (reference sequence). CDR3 in amino acids: CASSPYSWDNTEAFF. CDR3 coding DNA: TGTGCCAGCAGTCCTTACTCTTGGGACAACACTGAAGCTTTCTTT.

This clonotype was seen ten or more times. J is TRBJ2-5 and V is TRBV7-2, with TRBD2 identical over 7 bases. After removal of 1 base from V and 1 base from J, the junction contained 3 bases not matched to a gene. The CDR3 sequence is 15 residues long. Germline CDR1 reads SGHTA; CDR2 reads FQGNSA. CDR3 amino acids: CASSLDPGGQETQYF. The CDR3 DNA is TGTGCCAGCAGCTTAGATCCGGGGGGCCAAGAGACCCAGTACTTC. Combining the CDR3 with reference TRBV7-2 and TRBJ2-5 gives the whole variable domain GAGVSQSPSNKVTEKGKDVELRCDPISGHTALYWYRQSLGQGLEFLIYFQGNSAPDKSGLPSDRFSAERTGGSVSTLTIQRTQQEDSAVYLCASSLDPGGQETQYFGPGTRLLVL.

The chain is built from TRBV7-9 and TRBJ2-7; 11 bases line up with TRBD1. Germline CDR1 is SEHNR and CDR2 is FQNEAQ (reference sequence). This CDR3 has 17 residues. The trim removed 5 bases at V and 4 bases at J, leaving 13 bases unmatched. This chain's CDR3 is CASSGTSGTGGQYEQYF. The DNA for the CDR3 is TGTGCCAGCAGCGGAACATCCGGGACAGGGGGTCAGTACGAGCAGTACTTC.

This chain connects TRBV7-9 to TRBJ1-4; TRBD1 agrees at 9 bases. Looked up from germline, CDR1 is SEHNR and CDR2 is FQNEAQ (reference sequence). V lost 5 bases and J lost 8; bases outside the gene matches: 6. This CDR3 is built from 14 residues. The CDR3 reads CASSDTGGREKLFF. The DNA for the CDR3 is TGTGCCAGCAGCGACACAGGGGGCCGGGAAAAACTGTTTTTT.

This clonotype was seen a few times. The J gene is TRBJ2-1, the V gene TRBV5-6, with 9 bases identical to TRBD2. The CDR3 covers 15 residues. The V segment lost 5 bases and the J segment 9 bases; nucleotides outside the gene matches: 12. Germline CDR1 reads SGHDT; CDR2 reads YYEEEE. Here the CDR3 reads CASRTRGGTMGEQFF. DNA for the CDR3: TGTGCCAGCAGGACGCGGGGGGGAACGATGGGTGAGCAGTTCTTC.

This clonotype was recorded many times. V is TRBV12-3 or TRBV12-4 and J is TRBJ2-1, with D possibly matching TRBD2 (6 bases). Deletions cut 2 bases from V and 5 bases from J, with 10 bases between. There are 14 residues in the CDR3. The CDR3 nucleotides read TGTGCCAGCAGTTTATCACTAGCCCACAATGAGCAGTTCTTC. The encoded protein is CASSLSLAHNEQFF.

This clonotype was detected a few times. The rearrangement joins TRBV5-1 to TRBJ2-7; D may match TRBD1 or TRBD2 (5 bases each). Germline V lookup: CDR1 SGHRS, CDR2 YFSETQ. Trimming removed 0 bases at V and 0 bases at J, with 13 bases between. This CDR3 spans 16 amino acids. CDR3 nucleotide sequence: TGCGCCAGCAGCTTGGGTGGGGGTTTGTTCTCCTACGAGCAGTACTTC. It is translated as CASSLGGGLFSYEQYF.

This clonotype was counted at least ten times. The rearrangement links TRBV6-1 to TRBJ2-5; 7 bases line up with TRBD1. Germline V gives CDR1 MNHNS, CDR2 SASEGT. The V segment lost 7 bases and the J segment 4 bases; nucleotides outside the gene matches: 15. The CDR3 has 16 residues. CDR3 in amino acids: CASNMGQRLGGETQYF. As DNA, the CDR3 is TGTGCCAGCAATATGGGACAGCGTTTAGGCGGAGAGACCCAGTACTTC.

V gene TRBV6-5 combines with J gene TRBJ2-2; tentative D call: TRBD1 (6 bases). V lost 5 bases, J lost 5 bases, and 21 bases lay in between. Per germline, CDR1 MNHEY and CDR2 SVGAGI. This CDR3 spans 17 amino acids. The CDR3 protein is CASSTPDLGARTGELFF. In DNA, the CDR3 is TGTGCCAGCAGTACTCCGGATTTGGGGGCAAGAACCGGGGAGCTGTTTTTT.